The rows below give T cell receptor beta chains drawn from one sample of a study of T cells in Graves' hyperthyroidism and ophthalmopathy. TCRdb recomputed calls from the multiplex PCR reads with MiXCR, one row per CDR3 protein. The table records around 600,000 distinct CDR3 sequences, 45% of them present only once. The material sequenced was peripheral blood or thyroid tissue (not recorded which). The receptors come from an adult man with Graves' disease, either hyperthyroidism or ophthalmopathy (not recorded which). Both conserved end residues are part of each CDR3. D genes are given only for firm matches. Size tells how often a clone was seen (once, few, many) or the class of an expanded clone, and some rows leave it out.

j_gene: TRBJ1-3; v_gene: TRBV6-5; abundance: NA; d_gene: NA; CDR3nt: TGTGCCAGCAGTCTCGACTGGAGGTCTGGAAACACCATATATTTT; CDR3aa: CASSLDWRSGNTIYF
j_gene: TRBJ2-2; v_gene: TRBV19; abundance: NA; d_gene: NA; CDR3nt: TGTGCCAGCAGCAAAGGTAGGGTTACCGGGGAGCTGTTTTTT; CDR3aa: CASSKGRVTGELFF
j_gene: TRBJ2-7; v_gene: TRBV7-9; abundance: many; d_gene: TRBD2; CDR3nt: TGTGCCAGCAGCATAAGCGGGAGGGCCTACGAGCAGTACTTC; CDR3aa: CASSISGRAYEQYF
j_gene: TRBJ2-7; v_gene: TRBV20-1; abundance: many; d_gene: NA; CDR3nt: TGCAGTGCTAGCGGGAGTGGCGACGAGCAGTACTTC; CDR3aa: CSASGSGDEQYF
j_gene: TRBJ2-6; v_gene: TRBV7-3; abundance: NA; d_gene: NA; CDR3nt: TGCGCCAGCAGCCAACTGGCAGGGGTGGTTGGGGCCAACGTCCTGACTTTC; CDR3aa: CASSQLAGVVGANVLTF
j_gene: TRBJ1-1; v_gene: TRBV19; abundance: few; d_gene: NA; CDR3nt: TGTGCCAGTAGCGTGGGGGGGCTTAGCACTGAAGCTTTCTTT; CDR3aa: CASSVGGLSTEAFF
j_gene: TRBJ1-5; v_gene: TRBV20-1; abundance: NA; d_gene: NA; CDR3nt: TGCAGTGCTAGAGACCAGACAGTGATATACAATCAGCCCCAGCATTTT; CDR3aa: CSARDQTVIYNQPQHF
j_gene: TRBJ1-2; v_gene: TRBV7-2; abundance: many; d_gene: NA; CDR3nt: TGTGCCAGCAGCCTGAGGGGTGATAACTATGGCTACACCTTC; CDR3aa: CASSLRGDNYGYTF
j_gene: TRBJ2-7; v_gene: TRBV7-9; abundance: NA; d_gene: TRBD2; CDR3nt: TGTGCCAGCAGTCAGCCGGGACTAGCGGACTACGAGCAGTACTTC; CDR3aa: CASSQPGLADYEQYF
j_gene: TRBJ2-7; v_gene: TRBV19; abundance: NA; d_gene: TRBD2; CDR3nt: TGTGCCAGTAGTTTGGGACTAGTCCCCTACGAGCAGTACTTC; CDR3aa: CASSLGLVPYEQYF
j_gene: TRBJ2-5; v_gene: TRBV7-9; abundance: many; d_gene: TRBD2; CDR3nt: TGTGCCAGCAGCTTAACTGACATAGCGGGGGGCCGCAAGAAGACCCAGTACTTC; CDR3aa: CASSLTDIAGGRKKTQYF
j_gene: TRBJ2-2; v_gene: TRBV10-3; abundance: many; d_gene: NA; CDR3nt: TGTGCCATCGGGCGAACAGCGACCGGGGAGCTGTTTTTT; CDR3aa: CAIGRTATGELFF
j_gene: TRBJ1-3; v_gene: TRBV7-9; abundance: NA; d_gene: NA; CDR3nt: TGTGCCAGCACCTTTTACCGGGGGCGCACTGGAAACACCATATATTTT; CDR3aa: CASTFYRGRTGNTIYF
j_gene: TRBJ1-1; v_gene: TRBV2; abundance: NA; d_gene: NA; CDR3nt: TGTGCCAGCAGAATTAACGGGACCACAGTTCGGGCTTTCTTT; CDR3aa: CASRINGTTVRAFF
j_gene: TRBJ1-5; v_gene: TRBV2; abundance: NA; d_gene: NA; CDR3nt: TGTGCCAGCAGTGAGGCAGGGCACAATCAGCCCCAGCATTTT; CDR3aa: CASSEAGHNQPQHF
j_gene: TRBJ1-6; v_gene: TRBV7-6; abundance: NA; d_gene: NA; CDR3nt: TGTGCCAGCAGCCCGGGGGCGGTGGGGAATTCACCCCTCCACTTT; CDR3aa: CASSPGAVGNSPLHF
j_gene: TRBJ1-2; v_gene: TRBV10-3; abundance: NA; d_gene: TRBD1; CDR3nt: TGTGCCACGACAGGGGGGTATGGCTACACCTTC; CDR3aa: CATTGGYGYTF
j_gene: TRBJ2-7; v_gene: TRBV6-6; abundance: few; d_gene: NA; CDR3nt: TGTGCCAGCAGTGACCGGGACGACTCCTACGAGCAGTACTTC; CDR3aa: CASSDRDDSYEQYF
j_gene: TRBJ2-2; v_gene: TRBV15; abundance: NA; d_gene: NA; CDR3nt: TGTGCCACCAGCAGAGGGGCGAGCAGGCCTGGGGAGCTGTTTTTT; CDR3aa: CATSRGASRPGELFF
j_gene: TRBJ2-7; v_gene: TRBV9; abundance: NA; d_gene: TRBD2; CDR3nt: TGTGCCAGCAGCGTAGAGGCGGGAGGTTATCGCGAGCAGTACTTC; CDR3aa: CASSVEAGGYREQYF
j_gene: TRBJ1-1; v_gene: TRBV24-1; abundance: NA; d_gene: NA; CDR3nt: TGTGCTAGAGGGGGATTGGGGAACACTGAAGCTTTCTTT; CDR3aa: CARGGLGNTEAFF
j_gene: TRBJ1-2; v_gene: TRBV2; abundance: few; d_gene: NA; CDR3nt: TGTGCCAGCACCTCCCATAGCCTTAACTATGGCTACACCTTC; CDR3aa: CASTSHSLNYGYTF
j_gene: TRBJ2-5; v_gene: TRBV20-1; abundance: many; d_gene: NA; CDR3nt: TGCAGTGCTAGAGAAGTGGATACCCAGTACTTC; CDR3aa: CSAREVDTQYF
j_gene: TRBJ1-1; v_gene: TRBV7-2; abundance: few; d_gene: TRBD1; CDR3nt: TGTGCCAGCAGCTTAGAGGGACAGGTAAACACTGAAGCTTTCTTT; CDR3aa: CASSLEGQVNTEAFF
j_gene: TRBJ1-4; v_gene: TRBV9; abundance: few; d_gene: NA; CDR3nt: TGTGCCAGCAGCGTAGTAGGGACTAATGAAAAACTGTTTTTT; CDR3aa: CASSVVGTNEKLFF
j_gene: TRBJ2-7; v_gene: TRBV6-1; abundance: few; d_gene: TRBD1; CDR3nt: TGTGCCAGCAGTAACAGGGGCGGCGAGCAGTACTTC; CDR3aa: CASSNRGGEQYF
j_gene: TRBJ2-5; v_gene: TRBV29-1; abundance: many; d_gene: TRBD1; CDR3nt: TGCAGCGTTGACCGGGACAGGGCGCAAGAGACCCAGTACTTC; CDR3aa: CSVDRDRAQETQYF
j_gene: TRBJ1-1; v_gene: TRBV7-3; abundance: few; d_gene: NA; CDR3nt: TGTGCCAGCAGCACCAGGGGCGTCGCTGAAGCTTTCTTT; CDR3aa: CASSTRGVAEAFF
j_gene: TRBJ2-7; v_gene: TRBV29-1; abundance: many; d_gene: TRBD2; CDR3nt: TGCAGCGTAGTCACTTTGGGGGGGGCCTACGAGCAGTACTTC; CDR3aa: CSVVTLGGAYEQYF
j_gene: TRBJ2-7; v_gene: TRBV5-1; abundance: few; d_gene: NA; CDR3nt: TGCGCCAGCAGCTTACCCCAGACAGGATCTGCCTACGAGCAGTACTTC; CDR3aa: CASSLPQTGSAYEQYF
j_gene: TRBJ2-5; v_gene: TRBV14; abundance: many; d_gene: NA; CDR3nt: TGTGCCAGCAGCCAAGTTGTAGTGGAGACCCAGTACTTC; CDR3aa: CASSQVVVETQYF
j_gene: TRBJ2-7; v_gene: TRBV13; abundance: NA; d_gene: NA; CDR3nt: TGTGCCAGCAGCTCCTCTAGCGAGATCTCCTACGAGCAGTACTTC; CDR3aa: CASSSSSEISYEQYF
j_gene: TRBJ1-5; v_gene: TRBV5-1; abundance: NA; d_gene: TRBD1; CDR3nt: TGCGCCAGCAGCACCTCGGGACAGGGCCCGCCCCAGCATTTT; CDR3aa: CASSTSGQGPPQHF
j_gene: TRBJ1-4; v_gene: TRBV9; abundance: NA; d_gene: NA; CDR3nt: TGTGCCAGCAGCGCGACAGCAACTAATGAAAAACTGTTTTTT; CDR3aa: CASSATATNEKLFF
j_gene: TRBJ1-3; v_gene: TRBV7-3; abundance: NA; d_gene: NA; CDR3nt: TGTGCCAGCAGCTTATCCGGGACCATATATTTT; CDR3aa: CASSLSGTIYF
j_gene: TRBJ1-1; v_gene: TRBV20-1; abundance: few; d_gene: NA; CDR3nt: TGCAGTGCTAGACAGGCGTCCGCTTTCTTT; CDR3aa: CSARQASAFF
j_gene: TRBJ1-2; v_gene: TRBV10-1; abundance: NA; d_gene: TRBD1; CDR3nt: TGCGCCACGGGACAGACGTATGGCTACACCTTC; CDR3aa: CATGQTYGYTF
j_gene: TRBJ1-5; v_gene: TRBV2; abundance: few; d_gene: TRBD1; CDR3nt: TGTGCCAGCAGAAATGGGGCAGGGGGCGAGAATCAGCCCCAGCATTTT; CDR3aa: CASRNGAGGENQPQHF
j_gene: TRBJ1-2; v_gene: TRBV10-2; abundance: NA; d_gene: NA; CDR3nt: TGCGCCAGCAGCCAAACTAGGGACGGAAACTATGGCTACACCTTC; CDR3aa: CASSQTRDGNYGYTF
j_gene: TRBJ1-3; v_gene: TRBV19; abundance: NA; d_gene: NA; CDR3nt: TGTGCCAGCAGTCAGACCGGGACTGCTGGAAACACCATATATTTT; CDR3aa: CASSQTGTAGNTIYF
j_gene: TRBJ1-1; v_gene: TRBV7-8; abundance: NA; d_gene: NA; CDR3nt: TGTGCCAGCAGCTTAGTTACAGGTCGGAACACTGAAGCTTTCTTT; CDR3aa: CASSLVTGRNTEAFF
j_gene: TRBJ1-2; v_gene: TRBV5-4; abundance: NA; d_gene: NA; CDR3nt: TGTGCCAGCAGCTCCCATGGGGGGGCGGGCTACACCTTC; CDR3aa: CASSSHGGAGYTF
j_gene: TRBJ2-7; v_gene: TRBV7-2; abundance: few; d_gene: TRBD1; CDR3nt: TGTGCCAGCAGCCACTCCTACAGGGGCCGGTGGGAGCAGTACTTC; CDR3aa: CASSHSYRGRWEQYF
j_gene: TRBJ1-5; v_gene: TRBV7-2; abundance: NA; d_gene: NA; CDR3nt: TGTGCCAGCCACCTACAGGCAGATCAGCCCCAGCATTTT; CDR3aa: CASHLQADQPQHF
j_gene: TRBJ1-2; v_gene: TRBV25-1; abundance: NA; d_gene: NA; CDR3nt: TGTGCCAGCAGTGAATACCACGGGGCCTATGGCTACACCTTC; CDR3aa: CASSEYHGAYGYTF
j_gene: TRBJ2-7; v_gene: TRBV6-1; abundance: few; d_gene: NA; CDR3nt: TGTGCCACTAAGACAGGCTACTACGAGCAGTACTTC; CDR3aa: CATKTGYYEQYF
j_gene: TRBJ1-2; v_gene: TRBV9; abundance: few; d_gene: TRBD1; CDR3nt: TGTGCCAGCAGCAGGACAGGGGTCTATGGCTACACCTTC; CDR3aa: CASSRTGVYGYTF
j_gene: TRBJ2-7; v_gene: TRBV2; abundance: NA; d_gene: NA; CDR3nt: TGTGCCAGCAGCGCCTGGGGCGAGTACTTC; CDR3aa: CASSAWGEYF
j_gene: TRBJ1-1; v_gene: TRBV29-1; abundance: many; d_gene: NA; CDR3nt: TGCAGCGTCCTGACAGCTAACACTGAAGCTTTCTTT; CDR3aa: CSVLTANTEAFF
j_gene: TRBJ2-6; v_gene: TRBV5-1; abundance: many; d_gene: NA; CDR3nt: TGCGCCAGCAGCGGGAGTGGGGTCGGGGCCAACGTCCTGACTTTC; CDR3aa: CASSGSGVGANVLTF
j_gene: TRBJ1-5; v_gene: TRBV2; abundance: NA; d_gene: NA; CDR3nt: TGTGCCAGCAGTTACAACGCGGGGGGAGGCTATCAGCCCCAGCATTTT; CDR3aa: CASSYNAGGGYQPQHF
j_gene: TRBJ2-7; v_gene: TRBV7-2; abundance: many; d_gene: TRBD2; CDR3nt: TGTGCCAGCAGCTCCCTTAGCGGGAGGGCCTACGAGCAGTACTTC; CDR3aa: CASSSLSGRAYEQYF
j_gene: TRBJ2-7; v_gene: TRBV12-5; abundance: NA; d_gene: NA; CDR3nt: TGTGCTAGTGCCAGGGTTTCTTACGAGCAGTACTTC; CDR3aa: CASARVSYEQYF